The 20 T cell receptor beta chains reported below all come from one sample, sequenced in a study of long-term antiretroviral therapy in people with HIV. The assay, immunoSEQ v3.0, was run at survey level. Repertoires were generated with immunoSEQ multiplex PCR, while TCRdb's copy carries only in-frame clones and drops some. The sample yields just over 35,000 clones, roughly 82% seen once. The sample here was unsorted PBMCs, taken 0.6 years after starting antiretroviral therapy. Every receptor here comes from a man aged 18 to 30 with HIV.

This clone was recorded a few times. This chain uses TRBV6-1 with TRBJ2-2, with TRBD1 as a possible D gene (6 bases). Germline loops: CDR1 MNHNS, CDR2 SASEGT. The CDR3 is made up of 13 amino acids. The V gene lost 6 bases and the J gene lost 5 bases, with 10 bases spanning the gap. The CDR3: CASRQGTTGELFF. CDR3 DNA: TGTGCCAGCAGGCAGGGGACAACCGGGGAGCTGTTTTTT.

The CDR3 region is CSVGTGGDGGYTF. The DNA of the CDR3 is TGCAGCGTTGGGACAGGGGGCGATGGAGGCTACACCTTC. V usage is TRBV29-1 and J usage is TRBJ1-2; 11 positions match TRBD1. CDR3 size: 13 residues. The V and J ends lost 4 bases and 8 bases, in that order; junction bases with no gene match: 6. Per germline, CDR1 SQVTM and CDR2 ANQGSEA.

The V gene is TRBV19, the J gene TRBJ1-5; D gene uncertain. V lost 5 bases to trimming and J lost 3 bases, with 14 bases between them. This CDR3 region has 15 residues. CDR1 and CDR2 (germline): LNHDA, SQIVND (reference sequence). The CDR3 reads CASSVLGWTNQPQHF. CDR3 DNA sequence: TGTGCCAGTAGTGTCCTCGGGTGGACCAATCAGCCCCAGCATTTT. Full variable domain (outside the CDR3, taken from reference TRBV19 and TRBJ1-5): DGGITQSPKYLFRKEGQNVTLSCEQNLNHDAMYWYRQDPGQGLRLIYYSQIVNDFQKGDIAEGYSVSREKKESFPLTVTSAQKNPTAFYLCASSVLGWTNQPQHFGDGTRLSIL.

The chain combines TRBV10-3 with TRBJ2-7, with D maybe TRBD1 (6 bases). CDR1 ENHRY and CDR2 SYGVKD come from the germline V gene. Trimming pared 4 bases from V and 1 base from J, leaving 11 bases between. This CDR3 contains 14 residues. The CDR3 DNA is TGTGCCATCAGTGTATTAGGGACATCCTACGAGCAGTACTTC. Translated: CAISVLGTSYEQYF.

The chain employs TRBV6-5 and TRBJ2-6, with D possibly matching TRBD1 (6 bases). Germline V gives CDR1 MNHEY, CDR2 SVGAGI. The CDR3 has 15 residues. V was cut by 6 bases and J by 2 bases, with 11 bases left in between. The CDR3 sequence: CASRQQGTGANVLTF. The DNA for the CDR3 is TGTGCCAGCAGACAACAGGGTACTGGGGCCAACGTCCTGACTTTC.

V and J are TRBV10-3 and TRBJ1-1, with 7 bases that match TRBD1. Germline V gives CDR1 ENHRY, CDR2 SYGVKD. Trimming cost V 6 bases and J 0 bases; bases outside gene matches: 4. This CDR3 has 14 residues. The CDR3 bases are TGTGCCATCAGGAGGACAGGAATGAACACTGAAGCTTTCTTT. This translates into CAIRRTGMNTEAFF.

The rearrangement links TRBV5-1 to TRBJ2-3; 11 bases are shared with TRBD2. This CDR3 has 14 amino acids. With V trimmed by 4 bases and J by 6 bases, 4 bases remained unmatched. The germline CDR1 and CDR2 sequences are SGHRS and YFSETQ. The CDR3 region is CASSVGTSGDTQYF. CDR3 coding DNA: TGCGCCAGCAGCGTTGGGACTAGCGGCGATACGCAGTATTTT.

The V gene is TRBV29-1, the J gene TRBJ1-1, with 9 bases fitting TRBD1. This CDR3 is built from 13 residues. The J segment lost 7 bases and the V segment lost 5 bases, leaving 8 bases of the junction unmatched. Germline assignment: CDR1 SQVTM and CDR2 ANQGSEA. DNA of the CDR3: TGCAGCGTTCGGCCAGCGGGACAGGGTGAAGCTTTCTTT. It yields the protein CSVRPAGQGEAFF.

Only a few counts were recorded for this clone. This chain links TRBV4-2 with TRBJ1-2; maybe TRBD1 (5 bases). The CDR3 is 16 residues long. Trimming shortened V by 1 base and J by 7 bases, and 19 bases separated the two germline ends. Per germline, CDR1 LGHNA and CDR2 YNFKEQ. The CDR3 nucleotides are TGTGCCAGCAGCCAAGGGGGCCTCGAGTTGGGGTCTGGCTACACCTTC. It specifies CASSQGGLELGSGYTF.

This clone appeared a few times. The V gene is TRBV15, the J gene TRBJ1-1; no definite D call. Germline lookup yields CDR1 LNHNV and CDR2 YYDKDF (reference sequence). Trimming took 1 base from V and 1 from J, leaving 7 bases between them. CDR3 length: 14 residues. CDR3 sequence: CATSRGASNTEAFF. In DNA, the CDR3 is TGTGCCACCAGCAGAGGAGCCTCGAACACTGAAGCTTTCTTT.

The chain links TRBV7-9 to TRBJ1-4; no definite D call. V lost 1 base and J lost 3, with 6 bases in between. The CDR3 length is 14 residues. CDR1 is SEHNR, CDR2 FQNEAQ, per germline (reference sequence). Here the CDR3 reads CASSLDTANEKLFF. The CDR3 DNA reads TGTGCCAGCAGCTTAGATACGGCTAATGAAAAACTGTTTTTT.

J is TRBJ1-5 and V is TRBV6-5; 8 nucleotides match TRBD1. The ends lost 6 bases at V and 3 bases at J; junction bases unmatched: 7. CDR1 is MNHEY, CDR2 SVGAGI, per germline. The length of the CDR3 is 15 residues. CDR3 nucleotide sequence: TGTGCCAGCAGCTCGGGACAGGCCCTCAATCAGCCCCAGCATTTT. This sequence encodes CASSSGQALNQPQHF.

The chain joins TRBV6-5 to TRBJ2-3; 7 bases line up with TRBD2. The V segment lost 7 bases and the J segment 4 bases; nucleotides outside the gene matches: 5. The CDR3 consists of 13 residues. CDR1 is MNHEY and CDR2 is SVGAGI in the germline V gene. DNA of the CDR3: TGTGCCAGCACTGGCGGGAGTGCAGATACGCAGTATTTT. It encodes CASTGGSADTQYF.

J is TRBJ1-1 and V is TRBV29-1, with D hard to call. The CDR3 spans 14 residues. V was shortened by 7 bases and J by 1 base, with 16 bases between the two germline ends. Germline V gene data show CDR1 as SQVTM and CDR2 as ANQGSEA. This CDR3 reads CSGIIRAPNTEAFF. The CDR3, as DNA: TGCAGCGGGATAATCCGGGCGCCGAACACTGAAGCTTTCTTT.

V is TRBV11-2 and J is TRBJ1-2; no clear D. V shed 1 base and J shed 0 bases, with 9 bases lying between them. CDR3 length: 15 amino acids. Germline V lookup: CDR1 SGHAT, CDR2 FQNNGV. CDR3 nucleotides: TGTGCCAGCAGCTTAGTTGAGGGCTCTAACTATGGCTACACCTTC. Protein: CASSLVEGSNYGYTF.

This chain links TRBV2 with TRBJ2-7; D assignment may be TRBD1 or TRBD2 (5 bases each). Germline V lookup: CDR1 SNHLY, CDR2 FYNNEI. The CDR3 totals 13 residues. CDR3 region: CASAGTDYYEQYF. The CDR3 DNA sequence: TGTGCTTCCGCAGGGACCGATTACTACGAGCAGTACTTC.

The V and J genes are TRBV14 and TRBJ2-5; TRBD2 is a possible D gene (5 bases). CDR1 and CDR2 (germline): SGHDN, FVKESK. Trimming took off 4 bases at V and 7 bases at J, with 13 bases between the two ends. This CDR3 is 13 amino acids long. The CDR3: CASSPGLGRTQYF. Written as DNA, the CDR3 is TGTGCCAGCAGCCCAGGCCTGGGGAGGACCCAGTACTTC.

The CDR3 region is CATSRVRTSGETQYF. The CDR3, as DNA: TGTGCCACCAGCAGAGTGCGGACTAGCGGTGAGACCCAGTACTTC. The gene calls are TRBV15 and TRBJ2-5, with 10 bases lining up with TRBD2. Germline CDR1 is LNHNV and CDR2 is YYDKDF (reference sequence). The CDR3 has 15 residues. J lost 5 bases, V lost 1 base, and 4 bases had no gene match.

The J gene is TRBJ2-2, the V gene TRBV9; D call uncertain. Trimming stripped 0 bases from V and 5 bases from J, with 8 bases between. This CDR3 contains 14 residues. The germline CDR1 and CDR2 sequences are SGDLS and YYNGEE. The CDR3 loop is CASSVADYTGELFF. CDR3 nucleotides: TGTGCCAGCAGCGTAGCTGATTATACCGGGGAGCTGTTTTTT.

This chain connects TRBV29-1 to TRBJ2-1; the match to TRBD2 covers 8 bases. The V gene's germline CDR1 is SQVTM and CDR2 ANQGSEA. Trimming at V came to 8 bases and at J to 4 bases, leaving 7 bases not matched to a gene. The CDR3 is 13 residues long. The CDR3, as DNA: TGCAGCTTATTAGCGGGACGGTACAATGAGCAGTTCTTC. It encodes CSLLAGRYNEQFF.